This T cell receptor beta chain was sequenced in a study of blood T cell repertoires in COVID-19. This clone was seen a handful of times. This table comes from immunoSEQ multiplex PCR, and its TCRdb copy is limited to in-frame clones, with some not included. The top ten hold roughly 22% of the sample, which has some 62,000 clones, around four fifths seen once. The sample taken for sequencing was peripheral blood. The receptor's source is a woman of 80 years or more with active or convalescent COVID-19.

CDR3 sequence reads: CAISPGQGGGQYF. CDR3 sequence (DNA): TGTGCCATCAGCCCCGGACAGGGGGGAGGGCAGTACTTC. The rearrangement joins TRBV10-3 to TRBJ2-7, with 10 nucleotides matching TRBD1. J lost 9 bases, V lost 6 bases, and 8 bases had no gene match. Germline V gene lookup returns CDR1 ENHRY and CDR2 SYGVKD. The CDR3 extends over 13 amino acids.